This T cell receptor beta chain derives from a study of breast tumors, draining lymph nodes, adjacent tissues. One entry per CDR3 protein, called by TCRdb with MiXCR from the multiplex PCR reads. The sample lists over 250,000 distinct CDR3 sequences; around 30% were seen once. In the case of this clonotype: Its cognate antigen is unknown.

The germline CDR1 and CDR2 sequences are SGHVS and FQNEAQ. The CDR3 contains 14 residues. The V and J ends lost 6 bases and 1 base, in that order; junction bases with no gene match: 4. Axillary draining lymph nodes of breast cancer patients supplied the node samples. Study results and limitations: Tumor repertoires ranked between lymph nodes and nontumor tissue in diversity, with V and J gene preferences. Compared with basal-like, luminal-like tumors shared significantly more repertoire with nontumor tissue. The lymph node origin of tumor T cells was framed as consistent with a hypothesis, not demonstrated.

The J gene is TRBJ2-3, the V gene TRBV7-8, with 7 bases identical to TRBD2. Sequencing was done on a sample of axillary lymph node tissue. The origin of this receptor is a female donor with breast cancer. Some clones in this sample may be carry-over from other donors' samples. CDR3 in amino acids: CASSWGGGTDTQYF. The CDR3 DNA follows: TGTGCCAGCAGTTGGGGGGGGGGCACAGATACGCAGTATTTT.